The T cell receptor beta chain under discussion was sequenced for a study of blood T cell repertoires in COVID-19 (TCRdb year 2020). Study-level background: Samples from collaborators originated in the United States, Italy and Spain and spanned both the acute and convalescent phases of COVID-19. A de-identified subject ID, COVID-19 status, age in years and sex were almost always included in the sample metadata. The repertoires were made available in a free public database intended to serve as a resource for research on the immune response to SARS-CoV-2. Samples came from the ongoing ImmuneRACE study (first 160 participants) plus 1,254 subjects from 6 global collaborators. HLA class I and class II types, where available, came from metadata supplied by the sample provider rather than from assay-based typing. The dataset comprised deeply sampled blood TCRbeta repertoires from subjects exposed to, actively infected with, or recovered from COVID-19. The material from the prospective study consisted of cDNA or gDNA derived from T cells, B-cell-depleted T cells, or PBMCs.

In regard to this clone: No antigen is known for it. Per-nucleotide qualities are absent, and no much larger clonotype sits a single base away.

The germline V gene (reference sequence) yields SEHNR for CDR1 and FQNEAQ for CDR2. V is shortened by 3 bases, J by 5 bases, and the region joining them spans 8 bases. From its cysteine to its phenylalanine, the CDR3 spans 12 amino acids. Here the CDR3 DNA is all that survives: 36 bases in frame from base 1. TCRbeta CDR3 regions were amplified from genomic DNA by means of the immunoSEQ Assay, a bias-controlled multiplex PCR. Turning to the authors' computational methods: The number of nucleated cells in each sample was estimated from the amplification of reference gene primers within the assay. To quantify the absolute abundance of each unique TCRbeta CDR3 rearrangement, sequence reads were collapsed and filtered. For each sample, productive Simpson clonality was calculated as the square root of Simpson's diversity index over productive rearrangements. TCRdb limited this immuneACCESS table to in-frame rearrangements with V and J called. A share of clones is missing; checked studies link under half to unresolved V genes, and the rest is unexplained. Clone size and the V and J calls come from that table; the DNA yielded D and trimming. In all, the sample holds about 330,000 clones, and around 89% of those were seen once. The top ten clonotypes cover 4% of the sample.

Study-level results and caveats: Clinical and demographic metadata were provided uncurated, with the amount varying by source and participant.

Collaborating institutions collected whole blood in K2EDTA tubes following their own protocols. Collaborator samples were shipped for TCRbeta analysis as frozen whole blood, isolated PBMCs, or DNA extracted from either sample type. Recombination connected TRBV7-9 to TRBJ2-7, and the D gene may be TRBD2, 6 bases matching. The origin of this receptor is a woman aged 50 to 60 with active or convalescent COVID-19. The specimen sequenced was peripheral blood. The encoded CDR3 is CASSFWGDEQYF. The nucleotide sequence reads TGTGCCAGCAGCTTCTGGGGGGACGAGCAGTACTTC. The reference TRBV7-9 and TRBJ2-7 proteins fill in what lies around the CDR3, so the full variable domain reads DTGVSQNPRHKITKRGQNVTFRCDPISEHNRLYWYRQTLGQGPEFLTYFQNEAQLEKSRLLSDRFSAERPKGSFSTLEIQRTEQGDSAMYLCASSFWGDEQYFGPGTRLTVT.